This T cell receptor (beta chain) was found in a study of T cell repertoires in cytomegalovirus infection. At the level of the study: Public TCR beta signatures provided an indication of both CMV infection and a matching HLA type.

Points from the study as a whole: HLA-C-restricted CMV-specific TCR beta clonotypes prevailed in the ex vivo response.

This clonotype was counted only a few times. Its target is not known. Germline V gene lookup returns CDR1 SEHNR and CDR2 FQNEAQ (reference sequence). The CDR3 is 12 amino acids. The V and J ends lost 2 bases and 7 bases respectively, with 7 bases between them. MiXCR, run by TCRdb on the reads, gives a single entry per CDR3 protein. The data show approximately 730,000 distinct CDR3 sequences, 33% seen once. Sequencing used cultured PBMCs, obtained from culture after CMV antigen stimulation. The TCR comes from a human donor in good health (CMV status not recorded). Some clones in this sample may be carry-over from other donors' samples. The gene calls are TRBV7-9 and TRBJ2-3; D gene ambiguous. The CDR3 DNA reads TGTGCCAGCAGCTTAACGAGCAATACGCAGTATTTT. Its protein product is CASSLTSNTQYF.